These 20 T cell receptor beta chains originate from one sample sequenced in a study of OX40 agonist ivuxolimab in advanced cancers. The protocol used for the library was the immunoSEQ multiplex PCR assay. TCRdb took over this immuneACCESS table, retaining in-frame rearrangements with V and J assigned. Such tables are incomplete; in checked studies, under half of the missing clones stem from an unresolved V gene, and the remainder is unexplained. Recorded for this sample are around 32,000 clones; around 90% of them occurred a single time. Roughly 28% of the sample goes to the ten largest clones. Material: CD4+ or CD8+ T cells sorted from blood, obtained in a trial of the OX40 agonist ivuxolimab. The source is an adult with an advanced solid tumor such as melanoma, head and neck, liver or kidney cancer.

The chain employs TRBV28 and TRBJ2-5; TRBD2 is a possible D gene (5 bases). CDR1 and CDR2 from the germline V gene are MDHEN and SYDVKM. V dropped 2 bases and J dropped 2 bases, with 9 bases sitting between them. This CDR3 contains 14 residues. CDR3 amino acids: CASSLTGIQETQYF. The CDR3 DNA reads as TGTGCCAGCAGTTTAACGGGGATACAAGAGACCCAGTACTTC.

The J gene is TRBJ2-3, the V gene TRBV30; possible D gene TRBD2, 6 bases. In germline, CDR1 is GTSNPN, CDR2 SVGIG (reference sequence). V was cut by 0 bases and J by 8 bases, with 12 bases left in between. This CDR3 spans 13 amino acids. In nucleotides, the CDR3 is TGTGCCTGGAGTGTACAACCCGGGGGTACGCAGTATTTT. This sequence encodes CAWSVQPGGTQYF.

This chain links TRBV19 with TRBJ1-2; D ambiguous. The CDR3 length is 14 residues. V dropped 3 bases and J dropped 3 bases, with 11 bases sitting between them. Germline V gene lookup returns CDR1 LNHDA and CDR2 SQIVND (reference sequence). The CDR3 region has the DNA TGTGCCAGTAGTATTCTGCTCTCGGACTATGGCTACACCTTC. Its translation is CASSILLSDYGYTF.

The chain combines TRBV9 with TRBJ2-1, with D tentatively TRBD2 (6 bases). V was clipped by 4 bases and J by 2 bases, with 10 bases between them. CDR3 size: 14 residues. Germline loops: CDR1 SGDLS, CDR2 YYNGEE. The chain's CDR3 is CASSPGLPYNEQFF. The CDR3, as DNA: TGTGCCAGCAGCCCCGGACTACCCTACAATGAGCAGTTCTTC.

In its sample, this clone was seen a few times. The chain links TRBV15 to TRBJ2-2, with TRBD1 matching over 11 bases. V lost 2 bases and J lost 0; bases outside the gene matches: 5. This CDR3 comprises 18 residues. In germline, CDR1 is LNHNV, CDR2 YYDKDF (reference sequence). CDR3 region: CATSRSPGQGANTGELFF. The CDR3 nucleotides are TGTGCCACCAGCAGATCACCGGGACAGGGGGCGAACACCGGGGAGCTGTTTTTT.

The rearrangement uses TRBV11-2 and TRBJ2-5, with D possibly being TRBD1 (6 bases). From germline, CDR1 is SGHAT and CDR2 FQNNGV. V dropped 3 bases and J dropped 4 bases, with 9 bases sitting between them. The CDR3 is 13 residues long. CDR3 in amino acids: CASSFRGRETQYF. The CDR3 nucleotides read TGTGCCAGCAGCTTCAGGGGACGAGAGACCCAGTACTTC.

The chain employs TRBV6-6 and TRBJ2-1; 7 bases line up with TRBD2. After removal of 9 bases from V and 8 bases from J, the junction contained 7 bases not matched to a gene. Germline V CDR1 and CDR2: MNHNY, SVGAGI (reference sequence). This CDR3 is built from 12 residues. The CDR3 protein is CASSGGMDEQFF. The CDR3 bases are TGTGCCAGTTCGGGGGGAATGGATGAGCAGTTCTTC.

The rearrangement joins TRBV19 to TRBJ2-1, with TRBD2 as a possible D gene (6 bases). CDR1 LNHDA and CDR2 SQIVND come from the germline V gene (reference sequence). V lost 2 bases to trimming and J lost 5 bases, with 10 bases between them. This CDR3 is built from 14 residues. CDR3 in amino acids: CASSIYGGNNEQFF. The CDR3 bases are TGTGCCAGTAGTATATATGGGGGGAACAATGAGCAGTTCTTC.

In nucleotides, the CDR3 is TGTGCCAGCAGGATCTACTCTGGGGCCAACGTCCTGACTTTC. Translation gives CASRIYSGANVLTF. The V and J genes are TRBV6-6 and TRBJ2-6, with D unclear. V lost 6 bases and J 0 bases, leaving 6 bases between the germline ends. Germline CDR1 and CDR2: MNHNY and SVGAGI (reference sequence). The CDR3 consists of 14 residues.

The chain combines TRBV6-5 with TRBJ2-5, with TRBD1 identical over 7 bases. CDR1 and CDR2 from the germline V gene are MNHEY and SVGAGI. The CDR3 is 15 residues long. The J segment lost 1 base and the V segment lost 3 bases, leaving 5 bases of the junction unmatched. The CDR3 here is CASSYSTGVQETQYF. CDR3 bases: TGTGCCAGCAGTTATTCCACAGGGGTCCAAGAGACCCAGTACTTC.

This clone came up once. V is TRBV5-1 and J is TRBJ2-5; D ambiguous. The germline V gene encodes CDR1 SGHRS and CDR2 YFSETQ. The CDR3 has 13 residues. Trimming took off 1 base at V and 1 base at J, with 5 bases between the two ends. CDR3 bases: TGCGCCAGCAGCTTGCCACCCCAAGAGACCCAGTACTTC. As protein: CASSLPPQETQYF.

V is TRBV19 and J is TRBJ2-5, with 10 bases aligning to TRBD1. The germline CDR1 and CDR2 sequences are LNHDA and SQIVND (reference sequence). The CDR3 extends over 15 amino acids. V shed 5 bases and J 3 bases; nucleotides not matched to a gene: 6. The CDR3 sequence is CASSAMDRGKETQYF. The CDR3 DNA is TGTGCCAGTAGTGCGATGGACAGGGGGAAAGAGACCCAGTACTTC.

CDR3 coding DNA: TGTGCCAGCAGCCTACTAGCTAACACCGGGGAGCTGTTTTTT. Residues: CASSLLANTGELFF. The chain recombines TRBV7-9 with TRBJ2-2, with a tentative D call TRBD2 (6 bases). Trimming pared 5 bases from V and 2 bases from J, leaving 9 bases between. The CDR3 has 14 residues. Germline CDR1 and CDR2: SEHNR and FQNEAQ (reference sequence).

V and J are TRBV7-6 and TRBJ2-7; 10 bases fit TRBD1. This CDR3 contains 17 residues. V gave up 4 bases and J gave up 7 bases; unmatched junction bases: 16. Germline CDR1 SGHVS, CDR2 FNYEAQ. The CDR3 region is CASSSWPGTGEIGEQYF. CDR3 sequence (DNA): TGTGCCAGCAGCTCCTGGCCCGGGACAGGGGAAATTGGGGAGCAGTACTTC.

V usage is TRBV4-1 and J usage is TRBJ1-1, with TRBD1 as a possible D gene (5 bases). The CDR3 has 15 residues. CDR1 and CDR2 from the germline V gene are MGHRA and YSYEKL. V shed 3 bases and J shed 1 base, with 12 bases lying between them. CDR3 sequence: CASSHTQAPNTEAFF. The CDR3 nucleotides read TGCGCCAGCAGCCACACACAGGCGCCGAACACTGAAGCTTTCTTT.

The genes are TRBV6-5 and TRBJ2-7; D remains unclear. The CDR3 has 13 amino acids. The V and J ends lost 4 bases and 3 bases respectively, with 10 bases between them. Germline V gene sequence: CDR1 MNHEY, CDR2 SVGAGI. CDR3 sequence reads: CASSLGLYYEQYF. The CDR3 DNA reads TGTGCCAGCAGTTTGGGTCTCTACTACGAGCAGTACTTC.

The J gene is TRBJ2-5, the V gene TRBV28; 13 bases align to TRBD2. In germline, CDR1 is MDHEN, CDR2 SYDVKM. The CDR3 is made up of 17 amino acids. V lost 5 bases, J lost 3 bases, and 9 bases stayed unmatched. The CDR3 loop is CASSHGTSGISEETQYF. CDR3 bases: TGTGCCAGCAGTCACGGGACTAGCGGGATTAGTGAAGAGACCCAGTACTTC.

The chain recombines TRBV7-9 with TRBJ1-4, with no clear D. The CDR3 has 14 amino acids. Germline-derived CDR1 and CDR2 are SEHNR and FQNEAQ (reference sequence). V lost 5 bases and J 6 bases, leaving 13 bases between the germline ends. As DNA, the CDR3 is TGTGCCAGCAGCCCGGCGGAGGCGGATGAAAAACTGTTTTTT. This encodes CASSPAEADEKLFF.

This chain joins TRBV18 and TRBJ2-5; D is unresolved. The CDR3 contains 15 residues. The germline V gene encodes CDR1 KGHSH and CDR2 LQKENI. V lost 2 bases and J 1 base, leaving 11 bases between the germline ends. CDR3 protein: CASSPTQSSQETQYF. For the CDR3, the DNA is TGTGCCAGCTCACCAACACAGTCAAGCCAAGAGACCCAGTACTTC.

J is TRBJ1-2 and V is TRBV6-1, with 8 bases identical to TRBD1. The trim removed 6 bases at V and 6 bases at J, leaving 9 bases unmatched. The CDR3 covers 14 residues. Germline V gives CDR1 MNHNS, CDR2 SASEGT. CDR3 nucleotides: TGTGCCAGCAGGTTGTGGACAGGGATCCATGGCTACACCTTC. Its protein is CASRLWTGIHGYTF.